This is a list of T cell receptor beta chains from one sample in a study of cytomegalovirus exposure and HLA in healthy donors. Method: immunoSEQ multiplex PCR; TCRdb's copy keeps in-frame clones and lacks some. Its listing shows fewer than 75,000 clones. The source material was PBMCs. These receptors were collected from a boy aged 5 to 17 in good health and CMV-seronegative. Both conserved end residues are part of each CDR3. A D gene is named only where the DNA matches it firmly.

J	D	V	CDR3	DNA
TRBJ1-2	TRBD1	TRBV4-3	CASSRGQDRPTSGYTF	TGCGCCAGCAGCCGGGGACAGGATAGACCTACAAGTGGCTACACCTTC
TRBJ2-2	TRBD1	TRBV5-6	CASRGGSYTGELFF	TGTGCCAGCAGAGGGGGCTCTTACACCGGGGAGCTGTTTTTT
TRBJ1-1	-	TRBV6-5	CASSQDKNTEAFF	TGTGCCAGCAGTCAAGACAAGAACACTGAAGCTTTCTTT
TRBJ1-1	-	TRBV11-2	CASSGGRGVDAAFF	TGTGCCAGCAGCGGGGGGAGGGGGGTTGATGCTGCTTTCTTT
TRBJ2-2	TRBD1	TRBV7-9	CASSPGQDGTGELFF	TGTGCCAGCAGCCCCGGACAGGATGGTACCGGGGAGCTGTTTTTT
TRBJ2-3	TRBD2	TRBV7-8	CASSPSLAEEDTQYF	TGTGCCAGCAGCCCCTCGCTAGCGGAAGAGGATACGCAGTATTTT
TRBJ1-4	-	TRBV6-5	CASSYAHRTHHEKLFF	TGTGCCAGCAGTTACGCACACCGGACACACCATGAAAAACTGTTTTTT
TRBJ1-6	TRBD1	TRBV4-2	CASSQEGGTGNSPLHF	TGTGCCAGCAGCCAAGAGGGTGGGACAGGGAATTCACCCCTCCACTTT
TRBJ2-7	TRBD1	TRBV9	CASSIGQGAYEQYF	TGTGCCAGCAGCATAGGACAGGGGGCCTACGAGCAGTACTTC
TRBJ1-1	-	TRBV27	CASSLSHAVTEAFF	TGTGCCAGCAGTTTATCTCACGCAGTCACTGAAGCTTTCTTT
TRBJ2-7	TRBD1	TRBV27	CASSPGGIDLAPGQGIYEQYF	TGTGCCAGCAGTCCCGGCGGGATCGATTTAGCACCGGGACAGGGCATCTACGAGCAGTACTTC
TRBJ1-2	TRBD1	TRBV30	CAWSGQYRGASYGYTF	TGTGCCTGGAGTGGCCAGTACAGGGGGGCAAGCTATGGCTACACCTTC
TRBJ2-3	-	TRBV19	CATRDNAGSDTQYF	TGTGCCACGAGGGACAATGCGGGTTCAGATACGCAGTATTTT
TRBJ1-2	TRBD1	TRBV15	CATRSGTGLNYGYTF	TGTGCCACCCGTTCGGGGACAGGCCTCAACTATGGCTACACCTTC
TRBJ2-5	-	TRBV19	CASSLGRQKTQYF	TGTGCCAGTAGTCTCGGCAGGCAAAAGACCCAGTACTTC
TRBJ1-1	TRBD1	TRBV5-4	CASSPAAQGDTEAFF	TGTGCCAGCAGCCCCGCTGCCCAGGGGGACACTGAAGCTTTCTTT
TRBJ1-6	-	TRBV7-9	CASIPGVGPLHF	TGTGCCAGCATCCCCGGGGTCGGACCCCTCCACTTT
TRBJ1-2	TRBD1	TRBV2	CASSGQGTDGYTF	TGTGCCAGCAGCGGACAGGGTACTGATGGCTACACCTTC
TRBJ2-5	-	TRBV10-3	CAISESYGIDRETQYF	TGTGCCATCAGTGAGTCGTACGGGATCGATCGAGAGACCCAGTACTTC
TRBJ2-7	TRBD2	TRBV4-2	CASSQGTTSGDAYEQYF	TGTGCCAGCAGCCAAGGGACGACTAGCGGGGATGCCTACGAGCAGTACTTC
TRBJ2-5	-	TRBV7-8	CASSLEDRGRETQYF	TGTGCCAGCAGCTTAGAAGACCGGGGGAGAGAGACCCAGTACTTC
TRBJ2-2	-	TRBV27	CASSSHRINTGELFF	TGTGCCAGCAGTTCCCACAGGATAAACACCGGGGAGCTGTTTTTT
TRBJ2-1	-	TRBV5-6	CASSVLLASEQFF	TGTGCCAGCAGCGTCTTGCTAGCATCTGAGCAGTTCTTC
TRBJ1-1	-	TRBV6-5	CASSSPLGGSHTEAFF	TGTGCCAGCAGTTCCCCCCTCGGGGGGTCGCACACTGAAGCTTTCTTT
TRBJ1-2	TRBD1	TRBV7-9	CASSPWTGPNYGYTF	TGTGCCAGCAGCCCGTGGACAGGACCAAACTATGGCTACACCTTC
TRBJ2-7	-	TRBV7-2	CASSLSPSPRDKSYEQYF	TGTGCCAGCAGCTTAAGCCCCTCCCCCCGAGACAAATCCTACGAGCAGTACTTC
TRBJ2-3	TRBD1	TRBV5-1	CASSAGGTGGVRRSTDTQYF	TGCGCCAGCAGCGCGGGGGGGACAGGGGGCGTCAGGAGGAGCACAGATACGCAGTATTTT
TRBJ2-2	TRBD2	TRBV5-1	CASFTSGLNTGELFF	TGCGCCAGCTTCACTAGCGGGCTGAACACCGGGGAGCTGTTTTTT
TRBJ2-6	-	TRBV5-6	CASSLASIGLSGANVLTF	TGTGCCAGCAGCTTGGCCAGTATCGGACTCTCTGGGGCCAACGTCCTGACTTTC
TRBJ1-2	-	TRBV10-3	CAINIAGMAGYTF	TGTGCCATCAATATCGCAGGGATGGCTGGCTACACCTTC
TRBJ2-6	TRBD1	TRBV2	CASSEAPGQGPGANVLTF	TGTGCCAGCAGTGAAGCGCCGGGACAGGGTCCCGGGGCCAACGTCCTGACTTTC
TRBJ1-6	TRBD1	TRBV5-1	CASSLSNDRGASYNSPLHF	TGCGCCAGCAGCCTTTCGAACGACAGGGGTGCCTCCTATAATTCACCCCTCCACTTT
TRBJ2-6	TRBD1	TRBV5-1	CASSLGTGALSGANVLTF	TGCGCCAGCAGCTTGGGGACAGGGGCGCTCTCTGGGGCCAACGTCCTGACTTTC
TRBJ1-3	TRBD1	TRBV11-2	CASSARQTGQFSGNTIYF	TGTGCCAGCAGCGCACGACAGACGGGACAGTTCTCTGGAAACACCATATATTTT
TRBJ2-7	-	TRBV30	CAWRGRTSLGEQYF	TGTGCCTGGAGGGGTAGGACTTCCTTGGGCGAGCAGTACTTC
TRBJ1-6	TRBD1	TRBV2	CASSGLGQTNSPLHF	TGTGCCAGCAGTGGGTTGGGACAGACCAATTCACCCCTCCACTTT
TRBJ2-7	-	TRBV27	CASSARGGYYEQYF	TGTGCCAGCAGCGCCAGGGGTGGCTACTACGAGCAGTACTTC
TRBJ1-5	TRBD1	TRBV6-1	CAGGYGTGGNQPQHF	TGTGCCGGTGGCTACGGGACAGGGGGGAATCAGCCCCAGCATTTT
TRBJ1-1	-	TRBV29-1	CSVRDHLMNTEAFF	TGCAGCGTCCGGGATCACCTCATGAACACTGAAGCTTTCTTT
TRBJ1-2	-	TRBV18	CASSLRGIDYGYTF	TGTGCCAGCTCACTTCGGGGTATCGACTATGGCTACACCTTC
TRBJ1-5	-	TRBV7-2	CASSPYGVYQPQHF	TGTGCCAGCAGCCCCTATGGAGTATATCAGCCCCAGCATTTT
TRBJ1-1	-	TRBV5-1	CASSLGLQNTEAFF	TGCGCCAGCAGCTTGGGACTTCAGAACACTGAAGCTTTCTTT
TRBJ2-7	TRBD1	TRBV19	CASSISGTALYEQYF	TGTGCCAGTAGTATTTCCGGGACAGCTCTTTACGAGCAGTACTTC
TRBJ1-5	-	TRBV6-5	CASMPGGNNQPQHF	TGTGCCAGCATGCCTGGGGGGAACAATCAGCCCCAGCATTTT
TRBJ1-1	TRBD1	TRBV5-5	CASSWTGEEAFF	TGTGCCAGCAGCTGGACAGGGGAGGAAGCTTTCTTT
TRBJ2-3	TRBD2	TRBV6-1	CASSATSGSTDTQYF	TGTGCCAGCAGTGCGACTAGCGGTAGCACAGATACGCAGTATTTT
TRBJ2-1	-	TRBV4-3	CASSQERGSSYNEQFF	TGCGCCAGCAGCCAAGAACGGGGGAGCTCCTACAATGAGCAGTTCTTC
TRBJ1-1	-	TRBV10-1	CASSEPADSPNTEAFF	TGCGCCAGCAGTGAGCCCGCGGACAGCCCCAACACTGAAGCTTTCTTT
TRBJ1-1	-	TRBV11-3	CASSPGSARLTEAFF	TGTGCCAGCAGCCCGGGGAGTGCGCGGCTCACTGAAGCTTTCTTT
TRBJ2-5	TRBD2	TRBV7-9	CASSPAGTNRETQYF	TGTGCCAGCAGCCCAGCGGGAACGAACAGGGAGACCCAGTACTTC
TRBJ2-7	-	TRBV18	CASSPPTGTSYEQYF	TGTGCCAGCTCACCACCGACAGGCACCTCCTACGAGCAGTACTTC
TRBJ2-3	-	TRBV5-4	CASSSNTGGTDTQYF	TGTGCCAGCAGCTCCAACACGGGTGGCACAGATACGCAGTATTTT
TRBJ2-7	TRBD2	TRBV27	CASSLLLAGEQYF	TGTGCCAGCAGTCTCTTGCTAGCGGGGGAGCAGTACTTC